This is a list of T cell receptor beta chains from one sample in a study of cytomegalovirus exposure and HLA in healthy donors. The method was immunoSEQ multiplex PCR; TCRdb's version includes in-frame clones alone and lacks a portion of them. The table shows over 200,000 clones, with around 88% occurring only once. The sequenced sample was PBMCs. The receptors here all came from a woman younger than 30 in good health and CMV-seronegative. Both conserved end residues are part of each CDR3. Each record gives: clone size, D gene, V gene, J gene, CDR3 protein, CDR3 DNA. D genes are given only for firm matches. Only some rows state a clone size, as once, few, many or a class for expanded clones.

once	NA	TRBV2	TRBJ2-7	CASISQGGNEQYF	TGTGCCAGCATAAGTCAGGGCGGCAACGAGCAGTACTTC
once	TRBD1	TRBV27	TRBJ1-2	CASSPRLGQGEAYGYTF	TGTGCCAGCAGTCCCCGTCTCGGACAGGGGGAGGCCTATGGCTACACCTTC
NA	NA	TRBV28	TRBJ2-4	CASSLQDIQYF	TGTGCCAGCAGTTTGCAGGACATTCAGTACTTC
NA	NA	TRBV27	TRBJ1-4	CASSLERGGEKLFF	TGTGCCAGCAGTTTAGAGAGGGGGGGCGAAAAACTGTTTTTT
NA	NA	TRBV6-5	TRBJ1-1	CASRQAYTEAFF	TGTGCCTCAAGACAGGCCTACACTGAAGCTTTCTTT
NA	TRBD1	TRBV2	TRBJ1-4	CASNDRGWVGANEKLFF	TGTGCCAGCAACGACAGGGGATGGGTTGGGGCTAATGAAAAACTGTTTTTT
once	NA	TRBV27	TRBJ2-7	CASSLGRTYEQYF	TGTGCCAGCAGTTTAGGCAGAACCTACGAGCAGTACTTC
NA	TRBD2	TRBV19	TRBJ2-1	CASAGGIFNEQFF	TGTGCCAGTGCGGGGGGCATTTTCAATGAGCAGTTCTTC
NA	NA	TRBV9	TRBJ1-2	CASSVARGYGYTF	TGTGCCAGCAGCGTAGCTAGGGGCTATGGCTACACCTTC
few	TRBD2	TRBV4-1	TRBJ2-1	CASSLGLAGGNEQFF	TGCGCCAGCAGCTTGGGACTAGCGGGAGGTAATGAGCAGTTCTTC
NA	NA	TRBV10-3	TRBJ1-1	CAISERDRSRGGAEAFF	TGTGCCATCAGTGAGAGAGACAGGAGCCGAGGGGGGGCTGAAGCTTTCTTT
NA	NA	TRBV27	TRBJ2-7	CASSLGSDYEQYF	TGTGCCAGCAGTTTGGGCAGTGACTACGAGCAGTACTTC
NA	NA	TRBV19	TRBJ2-7	CASSRADSSYEQYF	TGTGCCAGTAGCCGAGCCGACAGTTCCTACGAGCAGTACTTC
NA	TRBD1	TRBV27	TRBJ1-1	CASSLGQGVNTEAFF	TGTGCCAGCAGTTTGGGACAGGGTGTGAACACTGAAGCTTTCTTT